This T cell receptor beta chain is from a study of blood T cell repertoires in COVID-19. Study at large: Researchers got acute and convalescent COVID-19 samples from the United States, Italy and Spain. Sample material is recorded as cDNA or gDNA derived from T cells, B-cell-depleted T cells, or PBMCs.

Germline lookup yields CDR1 LGHDT and CDR2 YNNKEL (reference sequence). V was clipped by 3 bases and J by 2 bases; unmatched bases: 4. The CDR3 contains 15 residues. Some clones are missing from TCRdb's copy, which holds only in-frame ones; the method was immunoSEQ multiplex PCR. Altogether roughly 140,000 clones are present, around 80% being singletons, with the ten largest covering approximately 1.6%. Enrolled through a virtual design, the participants were between 18 and 89 years of age and came from 24 US areas. The chain joins TRBV3-1 (or the pseudogene TRBV3-2) to TRBJ1-5, with 7 bases aligning to TRBD1. The TCR comes from a woman aged 18 to 35 who had been exposed to COVID-19. Sequencing was done on a sample of PBMCs or T cells enriched from blood (not recorded which). CDR3 protein: CASSHTGARNQPQHF. In nucleotides, the CDR3 is TGTGCCAGCAGCCATACAGGGGCCCGCAATCAGCCCCAGCATTTT.